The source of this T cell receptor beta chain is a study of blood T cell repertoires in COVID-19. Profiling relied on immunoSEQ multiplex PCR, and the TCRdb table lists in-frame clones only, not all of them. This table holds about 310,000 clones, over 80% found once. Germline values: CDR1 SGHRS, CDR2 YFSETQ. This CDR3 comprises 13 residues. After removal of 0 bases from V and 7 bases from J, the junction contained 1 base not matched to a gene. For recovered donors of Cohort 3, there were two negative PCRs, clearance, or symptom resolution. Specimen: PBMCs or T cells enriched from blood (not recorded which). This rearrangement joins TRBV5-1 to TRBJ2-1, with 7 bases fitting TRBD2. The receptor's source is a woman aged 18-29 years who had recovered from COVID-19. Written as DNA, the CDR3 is TGCGCCAGCAGCTTGGGGGGACTAAATGAGCAGTTCTTC. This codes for CASSLGGLNEQFF.